The 20 T cell receptor beta chains given below trace back to one sample, sequenced in a study of neurological immune-mediated disorders. TCRdb re-analysed the 5' RACE reads in MiXCR, keeping a single row per CDR3 protein. This table holds around 70,000 distinct CDR3 sequences, roughly 4.8% found once. Material for sequencing was PBMCs. Source of these receptors: a woman aged 70-85 years with multiple sclerosis.

This clonotype showed up many times. The CDR3 loop is CASSPRILQPQHF. In DNA form, the CDR3 reads TGTGCCAGCAGTCCCCGAATCCTACAGCCCCAGCATTTT. This chain uses TRBV12-3 or TRBV12-4 with TRBJ1-5; D gene uncertain. The CDR3 extends over 13 amino acids. Trimming took off 5 bases at V and 7 bases at J, with 12 bases between the two ends.

This clonotype was recorded at least ten times. The V gene is TRBV2, the J gene TRBJ2-1, with 9 bases aligning to TRBD2. Germline CDR1 is SNHLY and CDR2 is FYNNEI. The CDR3 sequence is 15 residues long. The V segment lost 11 bases and the J segment 10 bases; nucleotides outside the gene matches: 18. CDR3 loop: CAGAGEAGGPREQFF. The CDR3 DNA is TGTGCCGGGGCGGGTGAGGCGGGAGGGCCAAGGGAGCAGTTCTTC.

At least ten counts were recorded for this clonotype. This rearrangement joins TRBV5-1 to TRBJ1-1; TRBD1 aligns across 8 bases. This CDR3 has 14 residues. CDR1 and CDR2 from the germline V gene are SGHRS and YFSETQ. Trimming cost V 4 bases and J 6 bases; bases outside gene matches: 8. CDR3 DNA: TGCGCCAGCAGCCTGACAGGGGCTGTGGCTGAAGCTTTCTTT. This gives the protein CASSLTGAVAEAFF.

This clonotype was counted many times. This sequence joins TRBV5-1 and TRBJ1-2, with 9 bases that match TRBD1. J was trimmed by 6 bases and V by 4 bases; bases with no gene match: 7. Germline values: CDR1 SGHRS, CDR2 YFSETQ. This CDR3 contains 14 residues. The chain's CDR3 is CASSPGWTGDGYTF. The CDR3 DNA reads TGCGCCAGCAGCCCCGGGTGGACAGGGGATGGCTACACCTTC.

This clonotype occurred many times. The CDR3 region has the DNA TGTGCCATCAGTCCTGGGACAGGGTCATCCAAAAACATTCAGTACTTC. The encoded protein is CAISPGTGSSKNIQYF. The J gene is TRBJ2-4, the V gene TRBV10-3, with 9 positions matching TRBD1. The CDR3 loop spans 16 amino acids. The germline V gene encodes CDR1 ENHRY and CDR2 SYGVKD. The junction had 7 bases not matched to a gene; V was cut back by 5 bases and J by 2 bases.

This clonotype was found many times. The chain uses TRBV3-1 and TRBJ2-1; the match to TRBD2 covers 11 bases. Germline CDR1 and CDR2: LGHDT and YNNKEL (reference sequence). The CDR3 is 21 residues long. The ends lost 0 bases at V and 1 base at J; junction bases unmatched: 14. CDR3 in amino acids: CASSQDRLRRTSGPSYNEQFF. CDR3 coding DNA: TGTGCCAGCAGCCAAGACCGCCTTCGACGGACTAGCGGGCCTTCCTACAATGAGCAGTTCTTC.

This clonotype was observed a few times. The rearrangement links TRBV6-1 to TRBJ1-5; possible D gene TRBD1, 5 bases. Germline CDR1 MNHNS, CDR2 SASEGT. The CDR3 has 14 amino acids. V lost 2 bases to trimming and J lost 3 bases, with 8 bases between them. The chain's CDR3 is CASSEHRINQPQHF. The CDR3 region has the DNA TGTGCCAGCAGTGAACACAGGATCAATCAGCCCCAGCATTTT.

This clonotype was picked up many times. V gene TRBV4-1 combines with J gene TRBJ2-1; D not certain. Germline CDR1 is MGHRA and CDR2 is YSYEKL. This CDR3 is built from 13 residues. With 2 bases removed from V and 2 bases from J, the gap between germline ends came to 4 bases. CDR3 amino acids: CASSQYTYNEQFF. CDR3 sequence (DNA): TGCGCCAGCAGCCAATATACCTACAATGAGCAGTTCTTC.

This clonotype was seen repeatedly, ten times or more. The V call is TRBV7-3, the J call TRBJ2-7; D is uncertain. The CDR3 contains 14 residues. Per germline, CDR1 SGHTA and CDR2 FQGTGA. Trimming pared 2 bases from V and 5 bases from J, leaving 13 bases between. The CDR3 region has the DNA TGTGCCAGCAGCTTATTAGTCCGGGCCGACGAGCAGTACTTC. It encodes CASSLLVRADEQYF.

The chain couples TRBV4-1 to TRBJ2-1; TRBD2 matches 7 bases. The CDR3 has 17 residues. Germline V CDR1 and CDR2: MGHRA, YSYEKL. The V gene end was trimmed by 4 bases and the J gene end by 3 bases; junction bases not matched to a gene: 12. CDR3 nucleotide sequence: TGCGCCAGCAGCCCCCTAAGTGGGAGGGCCGACTACAATGAGCAGTTCTTC. It specifies CASSPLSGRADYNEQFF.

This clonotype showed up many times. V gene TRBV7-2 combines with J gene TRBJ2-5; 8 bases align to TRBD1. The CDR3 length is 14 residues. V trimming: 5 bases; J trimming: 5 bases; junction bases outside the gene matches: 7. In germline, CDR1 is SGHTA, CDR2 FQGNSA. CDR3 DNA sequence: TGTGCCAGCAGCCCCGGGACAGGAGGCGAGACCCAGTACTTC. Residues: CASSPGTGGETQYF. The variable domain in full, with the rest retrieved from reference TRBV7-2 and TRBJ2-5, is GAGVSQSPSNKVTEKGKDVELRCDPISGHTALYWYRQSLGQGLEFLIYFQGNSAPDKSGLPSDRFSAERTGGSVSTLTIQRTQQEDSAVYLCASSPGTGGETQYFGPGTRLLVL.

Concerning this clonotype itself: A much larger clone differs by one base, so this may be a read error. The J gene is TRBJ2-7, the V gene TRBV3-1; no clear D gene. V dropped 10 bases and J dropped 5 bases, with 12 bases sitting between them. The CDR3 totals 11 residues. CDR1 is LGHDT, CDR2 YNNKEL, per germline (reference sequence). DNA of the CDR3: TGTGCCACTGGATGGAGAAACGAGCAGTACTTC. This sequence encodes CATGWRNEQYF.

This clonotype was observed at least ten times. Here the CDR3 DNA reads TGTGCCAGCAGGCAGCAGGGGTACAATGAGCAGTTCTTC. Amino acid sequence: CASRQQGYNEQFF. This chain uses TRBV27 with TRBJ2-1, with a tentative D call TRBD1 (6 bases). The CDR3 has 13 residues. CDR1 MNHEY and CDR2 SMNVEV come from the germline V gene (reference sequence). V was clipped by 6 bases and J by 4 bases, with 10 bases between them.

This clonotype was seen many times. This chain joins TRBV4-1 and TRBJ2-2, with D tentatively TRBD1 or TRBD2 (5 bases each). Germline-derived CDR1 and CDR2 are MGHRA and YSYEKL. V was shortened by 5 bases and J by 4 bases, with 32 bases between the two germline ends. The CDR3 sequence is 21 residues long. The CDR3 region has the DNA TGCGCCAGCAGCACTCCTCTTGGGCCCGGGGCCCAATTCGGTAGCACCGGGGAGCTGTTTTTT. It is translated as CASSTPLGPGAQFGSTGELFF.

A few counts support this clonotype. The chain employs TRBV7-9 and TRBJ2-7; a weak D match, TRBD1 (5 bases). Trimming removed 1 base from V and 2 bases from J, with 9 bases in between. The CDR3 loop spans 14 amino acids. Germline loops: CDR1 SEHNR, CDR2 FQNEAQ (reference sequence). This CDR3 reads CASSLDQGTYEQYF. The CDR3 bases are TGTGCCAGCAGCTTAGACCAGGGTACCTACGAGCAGTACTTC. Using reference TRBV7-9 and TRBJ2-7 for the parts outside the CDR3, the full variable domain is DTGVSQNPRHKITKRGQNVTFRCDPISEHNRLYWYRQTLGQGPEFLTYFQNEAQLEKSRLLSDRFSAERPKGSFSTLEIQRTEQGDSAMYLCASSLDQGTYEQYFGPGTRLTVT.

This clonotype appeared many times. V is TRBV6-2 or TRBV6-3 and J is TRBJ2-5; 8 bases fit TRBD2. Trimming took 7 bases from V and 2 from J; bases not matched to a gene: 6. The V gene's germline CDR1 is MNHEY and CDR2 SVGEGT. The CDR3 is 14 amino acids. CDR3 sequence (DNA): TGTGCCAGCACCCCACGCGGGAGGCAAGAGACCCAGTACTTC. Encoded protein: CASTPRGRQETQYF.

This clonotype was recorded many times. This chain connects TRBV3-1 to TRBJ1-6; TRBD1 agrees at 8 bases. Germline-derived CDR1 and CDR2 are LGHDT and YNNKEL (reference sequence). J gave up 7 bases and V 4 bases, and 6 bases lay outside the gene matches. This CDR3 has 15 amino acids. The CDR3 sequence: CASSPSDRVNSPLHF. CDR3 DNA sequence: TGTGCCAGCAGCCCATCGGACAGGGTGAATTCACCCCTCCACTTT.

There are many counts of this clonotype. This sequence joins TRBV7-6 and TRBJ2-7; 9 nucleotides agree with TRBD2. In germline, CDR1 is SGHVS, CDR2 FNYEAQ. The CDR3 is 15 residues long. Losses at the gene ends were 5 bases for V and 7 bases for J; bases not matched to a gene: 12. Written as DNA, the CDR3 is TGTGCCAGCAGCCCAGACGCGGGAGGGCCGAGAGAGCAGTACTTC. Amino acids: CASSPDAGGPREQYF.

There are many counts of this clonotype. In DNA, the CDR3 is TGCGCCAGCAGTGAGTCGACGGCAGGGACAGATACGCAGTATTTT. Protein: CASSESTAGTDTQYF. The genes are TRBV10-1 and TRBJ2-3; D is perhaps TRBD1 (5 bases). Germline CDR1 WNHNN, CDR2 SYGVQD (reference sequence). The CDR3 sequence is 15 residues long. Trimming took 0 bases from V and 3 from J, leaving 10 bases between them.

The chain links TRBV7-2 to TRBJ1-1, with TRBD1 matching over 9 bases. The CDR3 runs 18 residues. V shed 3 bases and J 1 base; nucleotides not matched to a gene: 12. The V gene's germline CDR1 is SGHTA and CDR2 FQGNSA. In DNA form, the CDR3 reads TGTGCCAGCAGCTTGAAGGGACAGGGCAACCAAAGGAACACTGAAGCTTTCTTT. Translated: CASSLKGQGNQRNTEAFF.